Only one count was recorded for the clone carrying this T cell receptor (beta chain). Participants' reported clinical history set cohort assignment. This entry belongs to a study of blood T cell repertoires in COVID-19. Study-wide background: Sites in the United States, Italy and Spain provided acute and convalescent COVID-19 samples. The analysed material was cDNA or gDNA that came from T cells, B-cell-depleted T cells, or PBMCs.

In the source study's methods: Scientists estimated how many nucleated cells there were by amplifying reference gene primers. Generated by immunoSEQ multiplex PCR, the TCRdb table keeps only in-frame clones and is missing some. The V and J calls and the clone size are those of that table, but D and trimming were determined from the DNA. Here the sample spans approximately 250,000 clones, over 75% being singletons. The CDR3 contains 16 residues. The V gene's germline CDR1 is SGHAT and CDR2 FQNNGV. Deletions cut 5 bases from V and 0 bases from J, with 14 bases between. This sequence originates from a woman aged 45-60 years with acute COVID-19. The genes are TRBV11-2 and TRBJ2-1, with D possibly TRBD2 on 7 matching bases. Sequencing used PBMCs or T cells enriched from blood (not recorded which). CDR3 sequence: CASSRGRGGSYNEQFF. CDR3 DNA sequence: TGTGCCAGCAGCAGAGGGAGGGGGGGCTCCTACAATGAGCAGTTCTTC.